The clone carrying this T cell receptor (beta chain) has a single count. Measured with immunoSEQ multiplex PCR; TCRdb has only the in-frame clones, and not every one. The sample comprises about 49,000 clones, 80% to 90% of which are singletons, and roughly 2.8% rests with the top ten. The sample is drawn from a study of control samples from healthy donors and cancer patients. Trimming stripped 2 bases from V and 6 bases from J, with 13 bases between. In germline, CDR1 is SGDLS, CDR2 YYNGEE. The CDR3 consists of 14 residues. J is TRBJ2-3 and V is TRBV9, with D unclear. The clonotype was recovered from a woman aged 45-65 years with lung cancer. The sample taken for sequencing was PBMCs. CDR3 sequence reads: CASSVDHPADTQYF. The CDR3 bases are TGTGCCAGCAGCGTTGACCATCCGGCCGATACGCAGTATTTT.